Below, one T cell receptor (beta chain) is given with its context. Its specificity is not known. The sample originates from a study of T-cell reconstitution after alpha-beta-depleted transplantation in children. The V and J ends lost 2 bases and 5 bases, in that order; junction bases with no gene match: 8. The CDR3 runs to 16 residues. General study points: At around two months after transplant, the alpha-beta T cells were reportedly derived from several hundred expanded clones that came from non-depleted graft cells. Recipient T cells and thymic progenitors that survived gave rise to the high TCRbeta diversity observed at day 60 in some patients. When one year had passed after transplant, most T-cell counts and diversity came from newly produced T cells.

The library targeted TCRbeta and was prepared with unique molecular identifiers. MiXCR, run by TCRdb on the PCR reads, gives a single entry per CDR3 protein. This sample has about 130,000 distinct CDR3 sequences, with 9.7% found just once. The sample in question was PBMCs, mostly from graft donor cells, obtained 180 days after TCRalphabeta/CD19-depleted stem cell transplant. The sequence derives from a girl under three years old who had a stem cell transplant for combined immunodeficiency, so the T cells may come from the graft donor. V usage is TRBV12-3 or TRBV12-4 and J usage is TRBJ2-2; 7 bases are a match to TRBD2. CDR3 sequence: CASSLYPLAATGELFF. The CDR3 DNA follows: TGTGCCAGCAGTTTATACCCCCTAGCGGCGACCGGGGAGCTGTTTTTT.